This T cell receptor beta chain was sequenced for a study of blood T cell repertoires in COVID-19 (dated by TCRdb to 2018 to 2020). With regard to the full study: The collaborator samples originated in the United States, Italy and Spain and spanned the acute and convalescent phases of COVID-19. Subjects who had been exposed to COVID-19, were actively infected with it, or had recovered from it provided the deeply sampled blood TCRbeta repertoires that made up the dataset. The prospective study material was composed of cDNA or gDNA derived from T cells, B-cell-depleted T cells, or PBMCs. The samples were drawn from the first 160 participants of the ongoing ImmuneRACE study and from 1,254 subjects provided by 6 global collaborators. HLA class I and class II types, where available, came from metadata supplied by the sample provider rather than from assay-based typing. Nearly every sample came with metadata listing a de-identified subject ID, COVID-19 status, age in years and sex. A freely available public database, intended as a resource for researchers studying the immune response to SARS-CoV-2, is where the repertoires were released. The investigation overall reported the following: The amount of clinical and demographic metadata varied by source and participant and was provided uncurated.

Its CDR3 holds 14 amino acids, cysteine through phenylalanine. Only the CDR3 region is kept as DNA, spanning 42 bases read in frame from base 1. In the germline V gene (reference sequence), CDR1 corresponds to LGHDT and CDR2 to YNNKEL. V ends up 5 bases short and J 7 bases short, with an unmatched junction base count of 5. Turning to this clone: Which antigen it targets is not known. Per-base quality was not reported, and no clone a single base away is much larger than it.

TCRbeta CDR3 regions were amplified from genomic DNA using the immunoSEQ Assay, a bias-controlled multiplex PCR. Processing in the source paper ran as follows. Within the assay, amplification of reference gene primers was used to estimate how many nucleated cells each sample contained. To quantify the absolute abundance of each unique TCRbeta CDR3 rearrangement, sequence reads were collapsed and filtered. For each sample, productive Simpson clonality was calculated by taking the square root of Simpson's diversity index across productive rearrangements. As stored in TCRdb, this immuneACCESS dataset retains in-frame rearrangements with V and J assigned. A fraction of the clones does not appear; measured against another copy, unresolved V genes explain less than half of the discrepancy, and the remainder lacks a known reason. V and J calls plus clone size are reproduced from that table; the DNA served to infer D and trimming. This sample is represented by 120,000 or so clones; over 80% of them were singletons. The biggest ten clones account for almost 30% of the sample.

Collaborating institutions collected whole blood in K2EDTA tubes following their own protocols. For TCRbeta analysis, collaborators shipped samples in one of three forms: frozen whole blood, isolated PBMCs, or DNA extracted from either of those sample types. Input material: peripheral blood. The clonotype originates from a woman in her sixties or seventies with acute or convalescent COVID-19. The chain is made from TRBV3-1 (or the pseudogene TRBV3-2) and TRBJ2-2; TRBD1 agrees with 9 junctional bases. The nucleotide sequence reads as follows: TGTGCCAGCAGCAACAGGGACAGGGACGGGGAGCTGTTTTTT. Its protein is CASSNRDRDGELFF.